These 21 T cell receptor beta chains originate from one sample sequenced in a study of T cell repertoires in cytomegalovirus infection. MiXCR was run by TCRdb on the reads, yielding one entry per CDR3 protein. The sample includes 400,000 or so distinct CDR3 sequences, 30% to 40% of them seen just once. Sequenced: PBMCs. These receptors all stem from a human donor in good health (CMV status not recorded). Some clones in this sample may be carry-over from other donors' samples.

Points on this clonotype: A much larger clone lies a single base off, so this may be a read error. V gene TRBV7-8 combines with J gene TRBJ1-2; 7 bases agree with TRBD1. The germline gives CDR1 SGHVS, CDR2 FQNEAQ. The CDR3 is 15 amino acids. CDR3 DNA: TGTGCCAGCAGCACCAGGGGACAGATTAGTAATGGCTGCACCTTC. Its protein is CASSTRGQISNGCTF.

This clonotype was detected only a few times. The chain links TRBV12-3 or TRBV12-4 to TRBJ2-5, with TRBD1 matching 9 bases. This CDR3 contains 15 residues. J lost 5 bases, V lost 6 bases, and 10 bases had no gene match. The CDR3 sequence is CASSLTGGAGETQYF. Written as DNA, the CDR3 is TGTGCCAGCAGCCTCACAGGGGGCGCGGGGGAGACCCAGTACTTC.

This sequence joins TRBV29-1 and TRBJ1-1; D unresolved. The CDR3 covers 13 residues. Germline V gene lookup returns CDR1 SQVTM and CDR2 ANQGSEA. V lost 4 bases, J lost 0 bases, and 9 bases lay in between. Here the CDR3 reads CSVGLRMNTEAFF. For the CDR3, the DNA is TGCAGCGTTGGGCTGAGAATGAACACTGAAGCTTTCTTT.

There are many counts of this clonotype. The chain carries TRBV7-6 and TRBJ1-1; D gene ambiguous. CDR1 is SGHVS, CDR2 FNYEAQ, per germline. Trimming took 5 bases from V and 7 from J, leaving 11 bases between them. This CDR3 has 12 amino acids. CDR3 in amino acids: CASSPREGEAFF. The CDR3 nucleotides are TGTGCCAGCAGCCCCCGGGAGGGTGAAGCTTTCTTT.

V and J are TRBV28 and TRBJ2-7, with TRBD2 matching 8 bases. The CDR3 runs to 15 residues. Trimming at V came to 4 bases and at J to 6 bases, leaving 11 bases not matched to a gene. The germline V gene has CDR1 MDHEN and CDR2 SYDVKM. CDR3 DNA sequence: TGTGCCAGCAGTTCTCAATTAGGACTAGCATCCGAGCAGTACTTC. As protein: CASSSQLGLASEQYF. Full variable domain (outside the CDR3, taken from reference TRBV28 and TRBJ2-7): DVKVTQSSRYLVKRTGEKVFLECVQDMDHENMFWYRQDPGLGLRLIYFSYDVKMKEKGDIPEGYSVSREKKERFSLILESASTNQTSMYLCASSSQLGLASEQYFGPGTRLTVT.

This clonotype showed up many times. The junction departs from germline at one end; a sequencing error may be responsible. The chain uses TRBV7-2 and TRBJ2-7; D gene unclear. The CDR3 length is 13 residues. CDR1 is SGHTA, CDR2 FQGNSA, per germline. CDR3 DNA: TGTGCCAGCAGCCTCTCCGTGACTGGCTTCCATTTCTTC. Amino acids: CASSLSVTGFHFF.

This clonotype was picked up a small number of times. The chain is built from TRBV20-1 and TRBJ1-6, with a possible D match to TRBD1 (5 bases). The CDR3 contains 16 residues. V was pared by 0 bases and J by 9 bases, with 18 bases between. Germline V gene sequence: CDR1 DFQATT, CDR2 SNEGSKA (reference sequence). CDR3 region: CSARDFGGPGGSPLHF. The CDR3 DNA reads as TGCAGTGCTAGAGATTTCGGGGGACCGGGGGGTTCACCCCTCCACTTT.

The chain employs TRBV4-2 and TRBJ1-4; 7 bases match TRBD1. The germline V gene encodes CDR1 LGHNA and CDR2 YNFKEQ. V was clipped by 4 bases and J by 4 bases; unmatched bases: 3. CDR3 length: 14 amino acids. In DNA form, the CDR3 reads TGTGCCAGCAGCCGGGACAGAATTAATGAAAAACTGTTTTTT. Its protein is CASSRDRINEKLFF.

J is TRBJ1-5 and V is TRBV6-1; D is ambiguous. The germline CDR1 and CDR2 sequences are MNHNS and SASEGT. Between the trimmed V and J ends, which lost 9 bases and 4 bases, there was a span of 10 bases. This CDR3 is built from 12 residues. DNA of the CDR3: TGTGCCAGTGAGGACGGAAATCAGCCCCAGCATTTT. It is translated as CASEDGNQPQHF.

CDR3 sequence reads: CATSRPESYNEQFF. CDR3 sequence (DNA): TGTGCCACCAGCAGGCCGGAGTCCTACAATGAGCAGTTCTTC. The chain has TRBV15 and TRBJ2-1; D unclear. Trimming took 3 bases from V and 1 from J, leaving 7 bases between them. There are 14 residues in the CDR3. Germline V CDR1 and CDR2: LNHNV, YYDKDF (reference sequence).

V gene TRBV6-1 combines with J gene TRBJ2-2; D unclear. With 7 bases removed from V and 7 bases from J, the gap between germline ends came to 13 bases. Germline V CDR1 and CDR2: MNHNS, SASEGT. This CDR3 region has 13 residues. Written as DNA, the CDR3 is TGTGCCAGCACAGAGAATGGGGTCGGGGAGCTGTTTTTT. Translation gives CASTENGVGELFF.

This clonotype has more than one count but fewer than ten. J is TRBJ2-7 and V is TRBV7-9; possibly TRBD1 or TRBD2 for D (6 bases each). Germline CDR1 is SEHNR and CDR2 is FQNEAQ (reference sequence). The V and J ends lost 6 bases and 0 bases respectively, with 21 bases between them. CDR3 size: 17 residues. For the CDR3, the DNA is TGTGCCAGCAGTCCAAGGGGGGTAGGGGCCGGCTCCTACGAGCAGTACTTC. Protein: CASSPRGVGAGSYEQYF.

The table lists this clonotype with a count of one. The chain combines TRBV19 with TRBJ1-1; the D is unclear. Germline V gene lookup returns CDR1 LNHDA and CDR2 SQIVND (reference sequence). CDR3 length: 11 residues. The ends were cut back, 3 bases at V and 6 bases at J, with 5 bases in the middle. In nucleotides, the CDR3 is TGTGCCAGTAGTATTCTGGCTGAAGCTTTCTTT. This encodes CASSILAEAFF.

This clonotype was seen many times. V gene TRBV6-6 combines with J gene TRBJ1-2; D is unresolved. Germline CDR1 reads MNHNY; CDR2 reads SVGAGI (reference sequence). The length of the CDR3 is 14 residues. The ends were cut back, 0 bases at V and 6 bases at J, with 11 bases in the middle. The CDR3 region is CASSYSIQLDGYTF. The DNA of the CDR3 is TGTGCCAGCAGTTACTCGATCCAGCTTGATGGCTACACCTTC.

Many counts were recorded for this clonotype. The chain carries TRBV7-6 and TRBJ2-1, with D possibly being TRBD2 (6 bases). V was clipped by 5 bases and J by 9 bases, with 17 bases between them. CDR3 size: 14 residues. CDR1 and CDR2 from the germline V gene are SGHVS and FNYEAQ. In nucleotides, the CDR3 is TGTGCCAGCAGCCACGCTTTGGAGGGACTTGAGCAGTTCTTC. It yields the protein CASSHALEGLEQFF. Combining the CDR3 with reference TRBV7-6 and TRBJ2-1 gives the whole variable domain GAGVSQSPRYKVTKRGQDVALRCDPISGHVSLYWYRQALGQGPEFLTYFNYEAQQDKSGLPNDRFSAERPEGSISTLTIQRTEQRDSAMYRCASSHALEGLEQFFGPGTRLTVL.

In this sample, this clonotype turned up a few times. The chain recombines TRBV11-2 with TRBJ1-4; no clear D. The CDR3 is 15 amino acids. Germline V gene data show CDR1 as SGHAT and CDR2 as FQNNGV. Trimming pared 1 base from V and 6 bases from J, leaving 12 bases between. As DNA, the CDR3 is TGTGCCAGCAGCTTAGCGCGTTTTGGGGATGAAAAACTGTTTTTT. Translating gives CASSLARFGDEKLFF.

The chain combines TRBV7-2 with TRBJ1-1; D is ambiguous. Deletions cut 1 base from V and 4 bases from J, with 7 bases between. The germline CDR1 and CDR2 sequences are SGHTA and FQGNSA. The CDR3 has 13 amino acids. The CDR3 DNA follows: TGTGCCAGCAGCTTAGGACGCATCACTGAAGCTTTCTTT. Protein: CASSLGRITEAFF.

This chain links TRBV12-3 or TRBV12-4 with TRBJ2-7; D is unclear. There are 13 residues in the CDR3. Trimming took off 3 bases at V and 2 bases at J, with 8 bases between the two ends. In DNA, the CDR3 is TGTGCCAGCAGTTTCGACATAGCCTACGAGCAGTACTTC. This sequence encodes CASSFDIAYEQYF.

The rearrangement links TRBV11-2 to TRBJ2-7, with 7 bases aligning to TRBD1. Trimming took 3 bases from V and 5 from J; bases not matched to a gene: 10. Germline V lookup: CDR1 SGHAT, CDR2 FQNNGV. The CDR3 is 15 amino acids. CDR3 nucleotide sequence: TGTGCCAGCAGCTTCGAACGCAGGGGGAACGACGAGCAGTACTTC. Translation gives CASSFERRGNDEQYF.

As for this clonotype: Given a much more abundant clone one base away, this may be a read error. The chain is built from TRBV12-3 or TRBV12-4 and TRBJ2-7; the D gene is possibly TRBD2 (6 bases). The CDR3 has 12 residues. CDR3 sequence reads: CASSLSAGTLVF. The CDR3 DNA follows: TGTGCCAGCAGTTTAAGTGCGGGGACTCTAGTCTTC.

The chain carries TRBV7-9 and TRBJ2-5; no clear D. Trimming shortened V by 5 bases and J by 5 bases, and 12 bases separated the two germline ends. This CDR3 comprises 13 residues. Germline lookup yields CDR1 SEHNR and CDR2 FQNEAQ (reference sequence). The CDR3 DNA follows: TGTGCCAGCAGCGTAGTAATGGAGGAGACCCAGTACTTC. It translates to CASSVVMEETQYF.